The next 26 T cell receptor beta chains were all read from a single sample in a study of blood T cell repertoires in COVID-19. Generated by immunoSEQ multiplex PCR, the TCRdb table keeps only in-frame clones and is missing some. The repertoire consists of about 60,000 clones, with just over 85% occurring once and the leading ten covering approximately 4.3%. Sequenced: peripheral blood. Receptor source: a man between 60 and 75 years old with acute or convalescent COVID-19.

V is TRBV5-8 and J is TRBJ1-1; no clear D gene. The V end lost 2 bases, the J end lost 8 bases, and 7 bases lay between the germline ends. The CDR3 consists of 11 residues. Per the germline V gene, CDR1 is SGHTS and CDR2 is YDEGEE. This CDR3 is CASSFLSEAFF. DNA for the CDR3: TGTGCCAGCAGCTTTTTGTCAGAAGCTTTCTTT.

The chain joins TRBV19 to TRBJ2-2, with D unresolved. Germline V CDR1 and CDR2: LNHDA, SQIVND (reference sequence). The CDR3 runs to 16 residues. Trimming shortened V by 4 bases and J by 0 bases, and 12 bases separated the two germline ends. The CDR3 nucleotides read TGTGCCAGTAGTACTCAGGTCAGGACGAACACCGGGGAGCTGTTTTTT. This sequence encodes CASSTQVRTNTGELFF.

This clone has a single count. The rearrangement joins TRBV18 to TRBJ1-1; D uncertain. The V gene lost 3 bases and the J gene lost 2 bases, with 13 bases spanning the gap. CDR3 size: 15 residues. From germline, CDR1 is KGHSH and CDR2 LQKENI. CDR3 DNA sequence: TGTGCCAGCTCACCCTCGGTCCGGTCAAACACTGAAGCTTTCTTT. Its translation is CASSPSVRSNTEAFF. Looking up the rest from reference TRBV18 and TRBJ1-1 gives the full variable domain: NAGVMQNPRHLVRRRGQEARLRCSPMKGHSHVYWYRQLPEEGLKFMVYLQKENIIDESGMPKERFSAEFPKEGPSILRIQQVVRGDSAAYFCASSPSVRSNTEAFFGQGTRLTVV.

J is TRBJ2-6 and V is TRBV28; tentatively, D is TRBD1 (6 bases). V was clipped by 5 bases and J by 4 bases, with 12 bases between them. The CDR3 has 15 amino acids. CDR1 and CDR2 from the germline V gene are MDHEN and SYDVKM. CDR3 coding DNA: TGTGCCAGCAGTCGTAACAGGGTAGGGGCCAACGTCCTGACTTTC. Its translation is CASSRNRVGANVLTF.

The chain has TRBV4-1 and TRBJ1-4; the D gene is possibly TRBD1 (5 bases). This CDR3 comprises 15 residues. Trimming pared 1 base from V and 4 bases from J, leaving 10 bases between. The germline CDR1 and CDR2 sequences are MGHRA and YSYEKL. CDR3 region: CASSQVDRNNEKLFF. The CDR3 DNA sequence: TGCGCCAGCAGCCAAGTTGACAGAAATAATGAAAAACTGTTTTTT.

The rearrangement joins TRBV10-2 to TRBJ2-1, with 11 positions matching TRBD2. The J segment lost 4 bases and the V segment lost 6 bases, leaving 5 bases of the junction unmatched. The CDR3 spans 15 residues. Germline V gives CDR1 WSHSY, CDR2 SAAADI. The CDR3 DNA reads TGCGCCAGCAGCGCGACTAGCGGGATATACAATGAGCAGTTCTTC. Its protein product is CASSATSGIYNEQFF.

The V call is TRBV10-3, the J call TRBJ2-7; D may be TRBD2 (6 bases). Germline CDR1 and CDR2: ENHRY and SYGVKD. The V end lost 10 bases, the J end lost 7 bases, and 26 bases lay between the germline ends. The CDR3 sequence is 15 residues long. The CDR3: CATWEGSGLLREQYF. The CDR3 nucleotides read TGTGCCACTTGGGAAGGGAGCGGACTATTGAGGGAGCAGTACTTC.

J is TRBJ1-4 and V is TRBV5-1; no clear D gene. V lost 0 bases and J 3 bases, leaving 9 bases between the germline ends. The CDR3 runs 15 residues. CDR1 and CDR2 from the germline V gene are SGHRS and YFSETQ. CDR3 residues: CASSLDARANEKLFF. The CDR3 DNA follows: TGCGCCAGCAGCTTGGATGCCCGGGCTAATGAAAAACTGTTTTTT.

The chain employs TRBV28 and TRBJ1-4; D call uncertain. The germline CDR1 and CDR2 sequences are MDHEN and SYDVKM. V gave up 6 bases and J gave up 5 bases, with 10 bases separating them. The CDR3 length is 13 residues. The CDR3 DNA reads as TGTGCCAGCAGCCCTCCGGGAAATGAAAAACTGTTTTTT. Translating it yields CASSPPGNEKLFF. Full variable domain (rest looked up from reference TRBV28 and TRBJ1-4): DVKVTQSSRYLVKRTGEKVFLECVQDMDHENMFWYRQDPGLGLRLIYFSYDVKMKEKGDIPEGYSVSREKKERFSLILESASTNQTSMYLCASSPPGNEKLFFGSGTQLSVL.

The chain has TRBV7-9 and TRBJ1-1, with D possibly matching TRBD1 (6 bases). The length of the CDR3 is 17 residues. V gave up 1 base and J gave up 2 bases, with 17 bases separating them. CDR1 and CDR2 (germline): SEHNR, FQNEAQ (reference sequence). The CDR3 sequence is CASSLVVITGPNTEAFF. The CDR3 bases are TGTGCCAGCAGCTTAGTGGTTATAACAGGGCCTAACACTGAAGCTTTCTTT.

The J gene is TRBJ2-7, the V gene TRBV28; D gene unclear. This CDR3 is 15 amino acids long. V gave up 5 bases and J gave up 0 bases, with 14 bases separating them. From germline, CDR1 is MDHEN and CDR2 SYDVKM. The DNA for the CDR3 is TGTGCCAGCAGTCCCGGTTTCGGTACCTCCTACGAGCAGTACTTC. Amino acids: CASSPGFGTSYEQYF.

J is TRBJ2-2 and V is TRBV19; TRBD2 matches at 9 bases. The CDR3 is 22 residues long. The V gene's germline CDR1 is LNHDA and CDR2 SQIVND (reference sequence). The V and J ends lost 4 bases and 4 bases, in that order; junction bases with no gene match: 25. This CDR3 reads CASSKRPKTSGATLGGTGELFF. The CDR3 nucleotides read TGTGCCAGTAGTAAGAGGCCCAAGACTAGCGGAGCAACATTAGGAGGCACCGGGGAGCTGTTTTTT.

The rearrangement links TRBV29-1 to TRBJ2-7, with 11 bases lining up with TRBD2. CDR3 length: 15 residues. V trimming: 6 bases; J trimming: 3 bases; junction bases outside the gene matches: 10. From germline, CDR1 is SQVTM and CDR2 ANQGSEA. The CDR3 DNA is TGCAGCGTCCACACTCCGGGACTAGCGGACTACGAGCAGTACTTC. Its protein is CSVHTPGLADYEQYF.

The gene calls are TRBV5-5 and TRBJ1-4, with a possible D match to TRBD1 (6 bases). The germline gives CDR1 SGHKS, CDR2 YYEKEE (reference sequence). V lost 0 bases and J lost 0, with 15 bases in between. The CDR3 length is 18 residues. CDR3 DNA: TGTGCCAGCAGCTTGGAGGGGGGGTACCTACCAACTAATGAAAAACTGTTTTTT. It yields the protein CASSLEGGYLPTNEKLFF. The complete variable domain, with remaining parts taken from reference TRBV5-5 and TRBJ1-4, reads DAGVTQSPTHLIKTRGQQVTLRCSPISGHKSVSWYQQVLGQGPQFIFQYYEKEERGRGNFPDRFSARQFPNYSSELNVNALLLGDSALYLCASSLEGGYLPTNEKLFFGSGTQLSVL.

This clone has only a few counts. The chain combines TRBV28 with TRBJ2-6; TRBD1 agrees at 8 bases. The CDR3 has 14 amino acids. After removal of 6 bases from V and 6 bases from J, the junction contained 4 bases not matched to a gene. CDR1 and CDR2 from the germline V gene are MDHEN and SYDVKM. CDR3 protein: CASSPTGEANVLTF. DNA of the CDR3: TGTGCCAGCAGCCCGACAGGGGAGGCCAACGTCCTGACTTTC.

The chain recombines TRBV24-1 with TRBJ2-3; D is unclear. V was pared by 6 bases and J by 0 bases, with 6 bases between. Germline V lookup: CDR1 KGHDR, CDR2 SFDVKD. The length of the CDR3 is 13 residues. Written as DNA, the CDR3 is TGTGCCACCAGTACCGGGAGCACAGATACGCAGTATTTT. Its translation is CATSTGSTDTQYF.

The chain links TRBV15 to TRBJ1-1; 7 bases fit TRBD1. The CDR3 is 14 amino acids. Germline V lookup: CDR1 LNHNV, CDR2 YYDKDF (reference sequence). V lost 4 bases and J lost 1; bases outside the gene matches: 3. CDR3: CATSTGQRNTEAFF. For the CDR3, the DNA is TGTGCCACCAGCACGGGACAGCGGAACACTGAAGCTTTCTTT.

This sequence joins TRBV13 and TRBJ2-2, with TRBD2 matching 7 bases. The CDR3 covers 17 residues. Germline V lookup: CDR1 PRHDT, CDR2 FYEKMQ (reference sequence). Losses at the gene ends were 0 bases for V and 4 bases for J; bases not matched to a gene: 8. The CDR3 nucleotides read TGTGCCAGCAGCTTAGGCCGGACTAGGTTGAGCACCGGGGAGCTGTTTTTT. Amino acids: CASSLGRTRLSTGELFF. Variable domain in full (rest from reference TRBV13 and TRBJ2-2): AAGVIQSPRHLIKEKRETATLKCYPIPRHDTVYWYQQGPGQDPQFLISFYEKMQSDKGSIPDRFSAQQFSDYHSELNMSSLELGDSALYFCASSLGRTRLSTGELFFGEGSRLTVL.

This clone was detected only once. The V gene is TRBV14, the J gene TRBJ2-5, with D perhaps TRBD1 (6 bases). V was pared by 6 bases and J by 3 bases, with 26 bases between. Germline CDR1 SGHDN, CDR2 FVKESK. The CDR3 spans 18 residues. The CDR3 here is CASSPGTWQAGLEETQYF. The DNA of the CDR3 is TGTGCCAGCAGTCCGGGGACATGGCAGGCGGGTCTGGAAGAGACCCAGTACTTC.

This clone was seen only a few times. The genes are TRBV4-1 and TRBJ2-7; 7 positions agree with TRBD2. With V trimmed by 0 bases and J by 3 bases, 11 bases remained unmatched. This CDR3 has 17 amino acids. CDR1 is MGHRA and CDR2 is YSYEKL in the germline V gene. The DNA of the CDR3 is TGCGCCAGCAGCCAAGATCTAGGGCGGGAGCACCTCTACGAGCAGTACTTC. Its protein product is CASSQDLGREHLYEQYF.

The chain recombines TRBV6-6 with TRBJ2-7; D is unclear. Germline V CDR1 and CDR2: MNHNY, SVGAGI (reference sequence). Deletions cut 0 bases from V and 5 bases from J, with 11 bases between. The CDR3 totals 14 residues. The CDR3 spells CASSYSKLSHEQYF. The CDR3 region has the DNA TGTGCCAGCAGTTACTCGAAGCTTTCCCACGAGCAGTACTTC.

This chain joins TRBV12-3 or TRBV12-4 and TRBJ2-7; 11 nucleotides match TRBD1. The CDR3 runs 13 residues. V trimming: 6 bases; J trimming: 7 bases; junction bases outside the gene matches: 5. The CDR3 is CASSRDRGWEQYF. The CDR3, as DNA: TGTGCCAGCAGCCGGGACAGGGGGTGGGAGCAGTACTTC.

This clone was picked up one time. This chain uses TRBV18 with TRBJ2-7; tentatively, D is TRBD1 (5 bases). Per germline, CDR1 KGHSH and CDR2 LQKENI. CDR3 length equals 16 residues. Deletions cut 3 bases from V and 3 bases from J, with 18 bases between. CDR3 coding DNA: TGTGCCAGCTCACCGGGGCTGCCCACGATCAACTACGAGCAGTACTTC. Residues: CASSPGLPTINYEQYF.

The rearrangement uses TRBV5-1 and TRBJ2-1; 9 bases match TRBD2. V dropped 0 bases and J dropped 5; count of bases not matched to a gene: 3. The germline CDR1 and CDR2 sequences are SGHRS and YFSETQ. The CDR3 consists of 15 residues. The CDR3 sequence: CASSLGTSVNNEQFF. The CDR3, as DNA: TGCGCCAGCAGCTTGGGGACTAGCGTAAACAATGAGCAGTTCTTC. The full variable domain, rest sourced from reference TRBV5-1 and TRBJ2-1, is KAGVTQTPRYLIKTRGQQVTLSCSPISGHRSVSWYQQTPGQGLQFLFEYFSETQRNKGNFPGRFSGRQFSNSRSEMNVSTLELGDSALYLCASSLGTSVNNEQFFGPGTRLTVL.

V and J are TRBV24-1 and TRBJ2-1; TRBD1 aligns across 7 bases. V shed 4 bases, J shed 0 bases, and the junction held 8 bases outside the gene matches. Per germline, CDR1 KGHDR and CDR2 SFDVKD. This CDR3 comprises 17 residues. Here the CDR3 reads CATSDPSAGGSYNEQFF. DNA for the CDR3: TGTGCCACCAGTGACCCCTCCGCAGGGGGCTCCTACAATGAGCAGTTCTTC.

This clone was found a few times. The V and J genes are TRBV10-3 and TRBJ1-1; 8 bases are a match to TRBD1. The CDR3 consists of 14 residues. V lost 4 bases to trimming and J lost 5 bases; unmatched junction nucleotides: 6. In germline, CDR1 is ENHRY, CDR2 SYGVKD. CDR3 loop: CAISGQQGGTEAFF. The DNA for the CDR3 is TGTGCCATCAGTGGGCAACAGGGGGGAACTGAAGCTTTCTTT.